This TCR beta chain stems from a study of T cell changes during pregnancy in multiple sclerosis. V lost 6 bases and J lost 7; bases outside the gene matches: 7. Germline assignment: CDR1 MRHNA and CDR2 SNTAGT. The CDR3 sequence is 14 residues long. Only in-frame clones appear in the TCRdb table, and some are missing; sequencing was by immunoSEQ multiplex PCR. Among 20,000 to 25,000 clones listed, about 85% were seen once. The chain carries TRBV6-4 and TRBJ1-5, with 9 positions matching TRBD1. The sequence was obtained from a female donor with multiple sclerosis, enrolled in a pregnancy study. The input for sequencing was CD8+ T cells from peripheral blood mononuclear cells, taken before pregnancy. The CDR3 nucleotides read TGTGCCAGCAGCCCGGGACAGGGAGAACAGCCCCAGCATTTT. It encodes CASSPGQGEQPQHF.